This T cell receptor beta chain was documented in a study of blood T cells in healthy people across ages (dated by TCRdb to the mid-2010s). In terms of the full investigation: In model experiments, template switching captured about one uniquely barcoded TCR beta cDNA molecule for every two T cells. Age-related changes in TCR beta repertoire diversity were measured in the study by deep sequencing normalized with unique cDNA molecular identifiers. Four age groups were formed from the donors: young (average approximately 15 years), middle-aged (around 40), aged (approximately 60) and long-lived (around 82). To avoid experimental bias, donors of different ages were distributed randomly across sequencing lanes. The study analyzed two additional independent replicas of 1 million unique cDNA reads from the same blood draw for two donors, one aged 18 to 29 and one aged 80 or older.

Systemically healthy Caucasian individuals from Russia, over 30 in total and aged about 6 to 90 years, were included as donors. Approximately 11 milliliters of peripheral blood were drawn from each donor into EDTA-treated Vacutainer tubes. Ficoll-Paque density-gradient centrifugation was used to isolate PBMCs, with at least 6.5 million obtained per sample. Trizol reagent was used to extract total RNA from PBMCs, with at least 6 micrograms per sample. For every donor, flow cytometry on a PBMC aliquot measured the percentage of naive CD45RAhigh/CD27high T cells. Comment on this clonotype: The antigen this receptor binds is unknown. Nothing much larger sits one base from this clone, and base qualities are not available.

The library was made by 5' RACE. Sequencing took place on an Illumina HiSeq 2500. A second PCR of roughly 7 to 11 cycles was performed with a sample-barcoded 5' primer and a J-beta primer mix. Each TCR beta cDNA molecule received a unique molecular identifier from a template-switch 5' adaptor carrying 12 random nucleotides. Each sample yielded at least 3 million CDR3-containing paired-end reads. First-strand cDNA synthesis was performed from all RNA using the Mint cDNA synthesis kit, with priming by a TRBC-specific oligonucleotide. Following uracil-DNA glycosylase treatment, all cDNA underwent a first 18-cycle PCR with the universal primers M1SS and BC2_uni_R. Per the original workflow: Each sample was normalized by randomly selecting 1 million high-quality reads, each carrying a distinct molecular identifier. Instead of being binned into consensus sequences, reads that shared molecular identifiers were thrown out. MiTCR, run with a Q25 quality threshold and the strictest error-elimination algorithm, handled CDR3 identification, clonotype clustering and error correction. A nonparametric unseen species model with Euler transformation was used to estimate a lower bound on total TCR beta diversity. Through fastp at Q25 and MiXCR, TCRdb rebuilt clones from the public reads, retaining in-frame beta chains. Each record represents a unique CDR3 protein, reported with the most common genes and DNA among its rows. TCRdb's processing, not the authors', yielded these V and J calls. The sample table records 800,000 to 950,000 distinct CDR3 sequences; about 34% of these occur just once. The ten largest account for roughly 13% of the sample.

Overall study results and their limits: As age increased, observed TCR beta diversity per million T cells dropped in a roughly linear way, and a significant reduction was already evident by age around 41. There was a strong correlation between observed TCR beta diversity and the percentage of naive T cells measured by flow cytometry. Estimates of total diversity from one million sequenced T cells were regarded as lower bounds and underestimates. Compared with the aged group, the long-lived group had more naive CD4+ T cells, fewer expanded clones and increased TCR diversity, a pattern suggesting age selection. Because donor CMV infection status was unknown, age-related changes in expanded clonotypes were potentially confounded. Conclusive comparison of naive and antigen-experienced compartments was prevented by the profiling of bulk unsorted PBMCs.

Compared with germline, V lacks 1 base and J lacks 0 bases; bases without a gene match: 5. CDR1 and CDR2 are drawn from the germline V gene: SGHRS, YFSETQ. The CDR3, cysteine through phenylalanine, is 16 amino acids long. Here the CDR3 DNA is all that survives: 48 bases in frame from base 1. The chain joins TRBV5-1 to TRBJ1-1; 8 bases in between match TRBD1. This TCR was recovered from a man aged 18-30 years in good health. Sequenced material: blood. CDR3 region: CASSLPRTGLNTEAFF. The DNA sequence follows: TGCGCCAGCAGCTTGCCCCGGACAGGGCTGAACACTGAAGCTTTCTTT.